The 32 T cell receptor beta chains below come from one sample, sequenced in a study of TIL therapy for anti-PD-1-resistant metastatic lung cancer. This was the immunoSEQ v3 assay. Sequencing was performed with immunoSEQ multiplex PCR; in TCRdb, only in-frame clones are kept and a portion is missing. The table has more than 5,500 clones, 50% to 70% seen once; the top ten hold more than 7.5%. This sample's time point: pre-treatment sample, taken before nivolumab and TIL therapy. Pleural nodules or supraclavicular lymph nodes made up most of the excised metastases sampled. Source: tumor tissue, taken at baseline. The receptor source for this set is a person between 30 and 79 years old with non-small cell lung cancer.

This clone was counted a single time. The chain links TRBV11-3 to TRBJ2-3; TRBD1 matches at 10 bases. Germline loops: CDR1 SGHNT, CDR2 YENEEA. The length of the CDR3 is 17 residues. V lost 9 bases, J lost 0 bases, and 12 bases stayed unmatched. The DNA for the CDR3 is TGTGCCAGTTTGGGCGGACAGGGGGGACCTAGCACAGATACGCAGTATTTT. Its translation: CASLGGQGGPSTDTQYF.

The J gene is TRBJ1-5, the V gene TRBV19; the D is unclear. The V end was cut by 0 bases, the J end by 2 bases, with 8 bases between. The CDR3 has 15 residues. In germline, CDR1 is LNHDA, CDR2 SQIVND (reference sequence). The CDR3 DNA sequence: TGTGCCAGTAGTATAGAAGGGAAGGGCAATCAGCCCCAGCATTTT. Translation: CASSIEGKGNQPQHF. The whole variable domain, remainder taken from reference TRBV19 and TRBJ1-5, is DGGITQSPKYLFRKEGQNVTLSCEQNLNHDAMYWYRQDPGQGLRLIYYSQIVNDFQKGDIAEGYSVSREKKESFPLTVTSAQKNPTAFYLCASSIEGKGNQPQHFGDGTRLSIL.

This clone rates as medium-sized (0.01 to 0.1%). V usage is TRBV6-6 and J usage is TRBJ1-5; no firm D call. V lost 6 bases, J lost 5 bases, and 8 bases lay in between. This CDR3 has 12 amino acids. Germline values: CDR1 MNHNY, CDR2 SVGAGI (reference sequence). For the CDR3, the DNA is TGTGCCAGCAGCCCCACCGATCAGCCCCAGCATTTT. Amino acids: CASSPTDQPQHF.

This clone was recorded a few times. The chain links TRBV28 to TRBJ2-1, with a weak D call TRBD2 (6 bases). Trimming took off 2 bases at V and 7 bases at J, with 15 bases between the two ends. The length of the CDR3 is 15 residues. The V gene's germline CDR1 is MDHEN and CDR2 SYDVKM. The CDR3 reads CASSLGGSLGNEQFF. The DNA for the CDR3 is TGTGCCAGCAGTTTAGGGGGGAGCTTGGGGAATGAGCAGTTCTTC.

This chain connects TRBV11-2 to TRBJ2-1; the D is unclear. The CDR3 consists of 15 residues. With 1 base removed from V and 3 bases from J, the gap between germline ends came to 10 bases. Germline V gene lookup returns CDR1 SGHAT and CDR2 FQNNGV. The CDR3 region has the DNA TGTGCCAGCAGCTTAGCGGGCCTTGACTACAATGAGCAGTTCTTC. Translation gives CASSLAGLDYNEQFF.

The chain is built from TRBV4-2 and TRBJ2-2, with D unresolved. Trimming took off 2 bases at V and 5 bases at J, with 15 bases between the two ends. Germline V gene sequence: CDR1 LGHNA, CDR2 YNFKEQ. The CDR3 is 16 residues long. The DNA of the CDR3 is TGTGCCAGCAGCCAACTTGAAATAGCCCCAACCGGGGAGCTGTTTTTT. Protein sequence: CASSQLEIAPTGELFF.

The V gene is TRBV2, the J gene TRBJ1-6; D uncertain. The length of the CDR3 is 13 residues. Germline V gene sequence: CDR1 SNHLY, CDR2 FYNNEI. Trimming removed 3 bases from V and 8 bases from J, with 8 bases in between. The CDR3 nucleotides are TGTGCCAGCAGTGAGAGGATAGATTCACCCCTCCACTTT. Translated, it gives CASSERIDSPLHF.

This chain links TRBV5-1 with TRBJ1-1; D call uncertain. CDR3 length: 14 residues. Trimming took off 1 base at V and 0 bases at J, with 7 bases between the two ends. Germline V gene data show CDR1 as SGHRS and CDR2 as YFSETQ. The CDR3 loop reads CASSLTVMNTEAFF. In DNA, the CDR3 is TGCGCCAGCAGCTTGACAGTAATGAACACTGAAGCTTTCTTT. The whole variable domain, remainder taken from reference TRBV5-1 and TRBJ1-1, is KAGVTQTPRYLIKTRGQQVTLSCSPISGHRSVSWYQQTPGQGLQFLFEYFSETQRNKGNFPGRFSGRQFSNSRSEMNVSTLELGDSALYLCASSLTVMNTEAFFGQGTRLTVV.

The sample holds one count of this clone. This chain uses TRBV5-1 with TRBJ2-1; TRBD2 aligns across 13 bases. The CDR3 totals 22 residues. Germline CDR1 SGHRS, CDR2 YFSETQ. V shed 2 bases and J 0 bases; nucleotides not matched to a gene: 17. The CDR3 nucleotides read TGCGCCAGCAGCTTAGAGGGGCGCCGGGGACTAGCGGGGATGAGCTCCTACAATGAGCAGTTCTTC. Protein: CASSLEGRRGLAGMSSYNEQFF.

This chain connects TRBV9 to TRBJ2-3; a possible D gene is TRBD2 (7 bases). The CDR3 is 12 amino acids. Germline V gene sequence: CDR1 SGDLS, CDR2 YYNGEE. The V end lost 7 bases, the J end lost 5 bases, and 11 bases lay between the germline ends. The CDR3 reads CASGGAEDTQYF. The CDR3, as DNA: TGTGCCAGCGGGGGGGCAGAAGATACGCAGTATTTT. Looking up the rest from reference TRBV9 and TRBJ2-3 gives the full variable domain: DSGVTQTPKHLITATGQRVTLRCSPRSGDLSVYWYQQSLDQGLQFLIQYYNGEERAKGNILERFSAQQFPDLHSELNLSSLELGDSALYFCASGGAEDTQYFGPGTRLTVL.

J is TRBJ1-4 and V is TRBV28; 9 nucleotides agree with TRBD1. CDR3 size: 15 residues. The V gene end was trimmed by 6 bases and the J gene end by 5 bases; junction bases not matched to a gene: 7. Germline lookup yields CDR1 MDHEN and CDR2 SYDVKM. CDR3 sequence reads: CASSTRQGGNEKLFF. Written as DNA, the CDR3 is TGTGCCAGCAGCACAAGACAGGGGGGAAATGAAAAACTGTTTTTT.

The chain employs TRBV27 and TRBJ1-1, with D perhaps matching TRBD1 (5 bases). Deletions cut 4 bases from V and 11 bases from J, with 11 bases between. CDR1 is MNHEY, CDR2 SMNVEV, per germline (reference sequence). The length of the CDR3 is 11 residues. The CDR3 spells CASSSRDKAFF. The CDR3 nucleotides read TGTGCCAGCAGTTCCAGGGATAAGGCTTTCTTT.

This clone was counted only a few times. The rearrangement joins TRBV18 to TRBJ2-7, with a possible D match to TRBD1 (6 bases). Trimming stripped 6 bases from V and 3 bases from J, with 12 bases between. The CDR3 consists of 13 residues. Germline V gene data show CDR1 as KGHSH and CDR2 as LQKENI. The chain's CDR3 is CASSVGANYEQYF. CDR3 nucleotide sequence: TGTGCCAGCTCCGTGGGGGCGAACTACGAGCAGTACTTC.

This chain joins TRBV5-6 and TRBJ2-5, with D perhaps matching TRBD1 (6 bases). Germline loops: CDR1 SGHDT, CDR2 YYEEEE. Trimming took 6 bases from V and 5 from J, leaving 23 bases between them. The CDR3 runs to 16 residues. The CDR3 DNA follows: TGTGCCAGCACCAACTGGGGGACACTATTAGGGGAGACCCAGTACTTC. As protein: CASTNWGTLLGETQYF.

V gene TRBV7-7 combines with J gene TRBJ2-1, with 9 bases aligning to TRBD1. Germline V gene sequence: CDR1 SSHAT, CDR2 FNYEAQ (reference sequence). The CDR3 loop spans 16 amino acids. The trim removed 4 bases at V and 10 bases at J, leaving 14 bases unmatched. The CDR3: CASSSAGTGIPVEQFF. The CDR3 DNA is TGTGCCAGCAGCTCTGCCGGGACAGGGATCCCGGTGGAGCAGTTCTTC.

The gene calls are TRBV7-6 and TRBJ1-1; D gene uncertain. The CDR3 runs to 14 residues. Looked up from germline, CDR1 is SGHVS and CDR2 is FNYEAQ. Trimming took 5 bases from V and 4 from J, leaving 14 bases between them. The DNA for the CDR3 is TGTGCCAGCAGCCCGGGAGGGCGGCCCACTGAAGCTTTCTTT. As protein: CASSPGGRPTEAFF.

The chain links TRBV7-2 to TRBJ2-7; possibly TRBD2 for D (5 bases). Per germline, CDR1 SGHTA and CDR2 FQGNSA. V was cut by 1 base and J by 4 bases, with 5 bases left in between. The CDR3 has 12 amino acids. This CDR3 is CASSLERYEQYF. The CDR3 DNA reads TGTGCCAGCAGCTTAGAGCGGTACGAGCAGTACTTC.

In DNA, the CDR3 is TGTGCCAGCAGCTTAACAGGGGGCAATGAGCAGTTCTTC. Translated: CASSLTGGNEQFF. The V gene is TRBV11-2, the J gene TRBJ2-1; 8 bases are a match to TRBD1. Germline V lookup: CDR1 SGHAT, CDR2 FQNNGV. This CDR3 is 13 amino acids long. V was pared by 2 bases and J by 6 bases, with 0 bases of the junction left unmatched.

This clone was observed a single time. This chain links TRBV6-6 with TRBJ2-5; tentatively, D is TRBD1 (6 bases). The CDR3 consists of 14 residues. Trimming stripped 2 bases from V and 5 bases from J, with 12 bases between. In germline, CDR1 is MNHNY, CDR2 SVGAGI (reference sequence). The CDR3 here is CASSYGRGKETQYF. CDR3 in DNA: TGTGCCAGCAGTTACGGCAGGGGAAAGGAGACCCAGTACTTC.

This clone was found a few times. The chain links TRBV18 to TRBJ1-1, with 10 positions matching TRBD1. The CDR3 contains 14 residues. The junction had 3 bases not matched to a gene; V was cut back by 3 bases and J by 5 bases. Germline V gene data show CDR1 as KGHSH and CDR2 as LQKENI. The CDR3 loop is CASSPTGGATEAFF. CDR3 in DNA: TGTGCCAGCTCACCGACAGGGGGCGCAACTGAAGCTTTCTTT.

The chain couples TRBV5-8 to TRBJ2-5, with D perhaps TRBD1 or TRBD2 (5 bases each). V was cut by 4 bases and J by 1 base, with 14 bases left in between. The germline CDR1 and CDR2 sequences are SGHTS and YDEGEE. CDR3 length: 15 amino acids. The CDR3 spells CASSMGTARQETQYF. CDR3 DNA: TGTGCCAGCAGCATGGGGACCGCCCGCCAAGAGACCCAGTACTTC.

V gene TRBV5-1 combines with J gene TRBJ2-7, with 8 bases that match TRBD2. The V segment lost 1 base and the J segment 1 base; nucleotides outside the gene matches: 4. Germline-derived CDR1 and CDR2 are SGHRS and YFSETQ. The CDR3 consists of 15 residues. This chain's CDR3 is CASSLIPGGSYEQYF. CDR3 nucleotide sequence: TGCGCCAGCAGCTTGATACCGGGAGGGTCCTACGAGCAGTACTTC.

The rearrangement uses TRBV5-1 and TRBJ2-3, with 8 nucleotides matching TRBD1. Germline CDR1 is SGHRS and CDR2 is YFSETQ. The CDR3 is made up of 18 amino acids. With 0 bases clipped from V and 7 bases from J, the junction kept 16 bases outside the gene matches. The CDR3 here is CASSLDITGGRSQNTQYF. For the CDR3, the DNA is TGCGCCAGCAGCTTGGATATAACAGGGGGACGGTCACAGAATACGCAGTATTTT.

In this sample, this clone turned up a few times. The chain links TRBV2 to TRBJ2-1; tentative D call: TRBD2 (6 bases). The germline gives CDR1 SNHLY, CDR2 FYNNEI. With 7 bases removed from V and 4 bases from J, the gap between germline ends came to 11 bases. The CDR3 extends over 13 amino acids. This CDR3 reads CASKTREYNEQFF. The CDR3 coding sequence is TGTGCCAGCAAAACCCGGGAGTACAATGAGCAGTTCTTC.

The CDR3 nucleotides read TGTGCCAGCAGAGCCGAGAATAATTCACCCCTCCACTTT. This encodes CASRAENNSPLHF. The genes are TRBV7-2 and TRBJ1-6; the D is unclear. This CDR3 region has 13 residues. Trimming took off 6 bases at V and 5 bases at J, with 8 bases between the two ends. The germline V gene encodes CDR1 SGHTA and CDR2 FQGNSA.

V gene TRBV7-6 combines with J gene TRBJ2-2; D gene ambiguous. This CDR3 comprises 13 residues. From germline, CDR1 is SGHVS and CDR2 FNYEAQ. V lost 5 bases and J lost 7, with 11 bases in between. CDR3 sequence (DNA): TGTGCCAGCAGCCCATCAACCCTCGGGGAGCTGTTTTTT. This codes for CASSPSTLGELFF.

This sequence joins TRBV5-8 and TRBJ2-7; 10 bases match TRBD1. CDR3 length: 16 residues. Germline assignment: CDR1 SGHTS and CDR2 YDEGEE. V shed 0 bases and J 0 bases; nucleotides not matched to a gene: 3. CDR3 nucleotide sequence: TGTGCCAGCAGCTTGGGACAGGGGGCCTTCTCCTACGAGCAGTACTTC. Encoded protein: CASSLGQGAFSYEQYF.

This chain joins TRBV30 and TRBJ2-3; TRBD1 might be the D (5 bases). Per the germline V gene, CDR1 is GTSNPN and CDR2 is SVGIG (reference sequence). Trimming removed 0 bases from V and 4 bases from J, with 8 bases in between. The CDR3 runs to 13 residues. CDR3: CAWSVQGSDTQYF. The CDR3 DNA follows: TGTGCCTGGAGTGTCCAGGGCTCAGATACGCAGTATTTT.

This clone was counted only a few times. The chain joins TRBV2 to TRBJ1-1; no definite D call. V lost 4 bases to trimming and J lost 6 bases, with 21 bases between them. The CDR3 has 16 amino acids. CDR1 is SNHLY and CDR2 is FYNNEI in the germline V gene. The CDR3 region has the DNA TGTGCCAGCAGTGTTCGGCCCCACAACGGCTTCGCTGAAGCTTTCTTT. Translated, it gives CASSVRPHNGFAEAFF.

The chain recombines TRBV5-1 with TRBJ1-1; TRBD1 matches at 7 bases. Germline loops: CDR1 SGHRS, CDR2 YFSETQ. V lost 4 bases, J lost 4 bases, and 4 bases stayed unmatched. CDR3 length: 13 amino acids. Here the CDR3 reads CASSMDRPTEAFF. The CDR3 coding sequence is TGCGCCAGCAGCATGGACAGGCCCACTGAAGCTTTCTTT.

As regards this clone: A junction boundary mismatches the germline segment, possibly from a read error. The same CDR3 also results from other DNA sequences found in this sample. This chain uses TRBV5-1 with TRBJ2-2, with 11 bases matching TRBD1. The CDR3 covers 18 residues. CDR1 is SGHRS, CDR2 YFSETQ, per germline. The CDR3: CARSRGTGGIRNTGELFF. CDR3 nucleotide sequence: TGCGCCCGCAGCCGCGGGACAGGGGGGATACGGAACACCGGGGAGCTGTTTTTT.

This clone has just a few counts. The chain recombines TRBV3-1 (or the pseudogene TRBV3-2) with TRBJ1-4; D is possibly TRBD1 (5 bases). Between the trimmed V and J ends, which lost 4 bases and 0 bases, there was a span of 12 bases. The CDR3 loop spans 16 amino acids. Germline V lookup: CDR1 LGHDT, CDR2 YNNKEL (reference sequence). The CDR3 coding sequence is TGTGCCAGCAGCCCACCCGGGGGGACAACTAATGAAAAACTGTTTTTT. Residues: CASSPPGGTTNEKLFF.